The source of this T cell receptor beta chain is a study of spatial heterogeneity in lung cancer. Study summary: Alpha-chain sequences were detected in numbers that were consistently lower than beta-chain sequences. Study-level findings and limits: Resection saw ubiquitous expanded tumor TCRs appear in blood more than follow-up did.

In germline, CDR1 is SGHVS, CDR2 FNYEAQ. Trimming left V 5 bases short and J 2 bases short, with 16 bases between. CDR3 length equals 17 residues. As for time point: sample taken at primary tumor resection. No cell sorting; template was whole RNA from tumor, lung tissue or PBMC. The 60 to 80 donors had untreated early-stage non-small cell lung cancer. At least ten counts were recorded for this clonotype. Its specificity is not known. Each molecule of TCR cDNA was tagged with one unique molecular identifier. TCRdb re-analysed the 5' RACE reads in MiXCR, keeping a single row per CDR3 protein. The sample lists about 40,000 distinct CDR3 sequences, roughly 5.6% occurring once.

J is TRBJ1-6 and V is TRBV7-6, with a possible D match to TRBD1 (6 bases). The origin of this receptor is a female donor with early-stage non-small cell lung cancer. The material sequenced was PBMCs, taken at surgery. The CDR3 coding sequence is TGTGCCAGCAGCCCGGTGGTGGGGGGCGCCTATAATTCACCCCTCCACTTT. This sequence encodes CASSPVVGGAYNSPLHF.